Following are 27 T cell receptor beta chains from one sample sequenced in a study of regulatory T cells in long-lasting Graves disease. Arm-PCR of CDR3 regions and iRepertoire HTBI primers were used to build TCR beta libraries. A single record per CDR3 protein comes from TCRdb applying MiXCR to the multiplex PCR reads. This sample yields about 540,000 distinct CDR3 sequences, of which about 13% are seen a single time; roughly a tenth belongs to the top ten. Time point of the sample: newly diagnosed GD, antithyroid drugs for less than 3 months. After RNA was extracted from PBMCs, the TCR library was made from it. These records were also assigned to another study, of T cells in Graves' hyperthyroidism and ophthalmopathy.

The sequencing here drew on peripheral blood mononuclear cells (PBMCs), taken at new diagnosis, from a patient treated with antithyroid drugs. All receptors derive from a man aged 25 to 40 with Graves disease.

The chain uses TRBV5-1 and TRBJ2-5, with 8 positions matching TRBD2. With 2 bases clipped from V and 1 base from J, the junction kept 4 bases outside the gene matches. Looked up from germline, CDR1 is SGHRS and CDR2 is YFSETQ. The CDR3 contains 15 residues. CDR3 DNA: TGCGCCAGCAGCTTTTATCTAGCGGGCCAAGAGACCCAGTACTTC. As protein: CASSFYLAGQETQYF.

This clonotype was detected ten times or more. The rearrangement links TRBV7-9 to TRBJ2-5, with a weak D call TRBD2 (5 bases). The CDR3 covers 12 residues. Trimming stripped 7 bases from V and 3 bases from J, with 9 bases between. Germline values: CDR1 SEHNR, CDR2 FQNEAQ (reference sequence). This chain's CDR3 is CASTFGEETQYF. Written as DNA, the CDR3 is TGTGCCAGCACCTTCGGGGAAGAGACCCAGTACTTC.

In this sample, this clonotype turned up many times. This rearrangement joins TRBV2 to TRBJ2-1; D possibly uses TRBD1 or TRBD2 (5 bases each). Trimming took 7 bases from V and 3 from J, leaving 7 bases between them. The CDR3 totals 12 residues. Germline-derived CDR1 and CDR2 are SNHLY and FYNNEI. The CDR3 spells CASKGSYNEQFF. For the CDR3, the DNA is TGTGCCAGCAAGGGGAGCTACAATGAGCAGTTCTTC.

This chain links TRBV28 with TRBJ2-7; D is perhaps TRBD1 or TRBD2 (5 bases each). The germline gives CDR1 MDHEN, CDR2 SYDVKM. The V end was cut by 4 bases, the J end by 2 bases, with 12 bases between. This CDR3 comprises 14 residues. CDR3: CASSWGKGTYEQYF. The CDR3 nucleotides read TGTGCCAGCAGTTGGGGGAAAGGGACCTACGAGCAGTACTTC.

Many counts were recorded for this clonotype. The chain combines TRBV6-4 with TRBJ1-1; TRBD1 matches at 8 bases. V was pared by 0 bases and J by 7 bases, with 4 bases of the junction left unmatched. The CDR3 extends over 14 amino acids. Per germline, CDR1 MRHNA and CDR2 SNTAGT. Written as DNA, the CDR3 is TGTGCCAGCAGTGACTCGACAGGGGCTGGTGAAGCTTTCTTT. Translating it yields CASSDSTGAGEAFF.

V gene TRBV7-3 combines with J gene TRBJ2-2, with TRBD2 matching over 12 bases. Germline values: CDR1 SGHTA, CDR2 FQGTGA. Trimming at V came to 3 bases and at J to 4 bases, leaving 9 bases not matched to a gene. The CDR3 runs 18 residues. CDR3 sequence reads: CASSLIPGLAGSTGELFF. As DNA, the CDR3 is TGTGCCAGCAGCTTGATACCGGGACTAGCGGGTAGCACCGGGGAGCTGTTTTTT.

As regards this clonotype: A junction boundary mismatches the germline segment, possibly from a read error. V and J are TRBV6-4 and TRBJ1-1; D is unclear. This CDR3 has 13 amino acids. Germline V gives CDR1 MRHNA, CDR2 SNTAGT. The CDR3 region has the DNA TGTGCCAGCAGCGAAGAGGAGCGGTGCCGAAAGGTCTTT. Translating it yields CASSEEERCRKVF.

For this clonotype: A much larger clone is a single base away; this may be a read error. The chain couples TRBV10-3 to TRBJ2-2, with 8 bases matching TRBD2. Germline V gene data show CDR1 as ENHRY and CDR2 as SYGVKD. With V trimmed by 7 bases and J by 3 bases, 7 bases remained unmatched. The CDR3 contains 15 residues. The CDR3 DNA sequence: TGTGCCATCACCCGGGGGGGCCGTGACACCGGGGAGCTGTTTTTT. It codes for CAITRGGRDTGELFF.

This clonotype has a count of ten or more. V usage is TRBV11-2 and J usage is TRBJ2-2; possibly TRBD1 or TRBD2 for D (5 bases each). This CDR3 region has 16 residues. The V end was cut by 1 base, the J end by 0 bases, with 9 bases between. CDR1 SGHAT and CDR2 FQNNGV come from the germline V gene. The CDR3 coding sequence is TGTGCCAGCAGCTTAGGGGACCGACCGAACACCGGGGAGCTGTTTTTT. Protein product: CASSLGDRPNTGELFF.

This clonotype was picked up many times. The V gene is TRBV11-1, the J gene TRBJ2-5; D perhaps matches TRBD1 (6 bases). The length of the CDR3 is 16 residues. The germline CDR1 and CDR2 sequences are SGHAT and FQDESV (reference sequence). The ends were cut back, 3 bases at V and 5 bases at J, with 19 bases in the middle. Here the CDR3 DNA reads TGTGCCAGCAGCTTGAACAGGGCCCCGATGACCGAGACCCAGTACTTC. Its protein product is CASSLNRAPMTETQYF.

The rearrangement joins TRBV20-1 to TRBJ2-6; D might be TRBD2 (6 bases). This CDR3 is built from 16 residues. V was pared by 5 bases and J by 0 bases, with 14 bases between. Germline V lookup: CDR1 DFQATT, CDR2 SNEGSKA (reference sequence). CDR3 region: CSAWAGTVSGANVLTF. Here the CDR3 DNA reads TGCAGTGCTTGGGCAGGGACTGTCTCTGGGGCCAACGTCCTGACTTTC.

V is TRBV18 and J is TRBJ2-2; possibly TRBD1 for D (5 bases). The CDR3 is made up of 14 amino acids. Trimming cost V 2 bases and J 5 bases, with 9 bases left between them. From germline, CDR1 is KGHSH and CDR2 LQKENI. The CDR3 DNA reads as TGTGCCAGCTCACCAAGACAGCGAACCGGGGAGCTGTTTTTT. Residues: CASSPRQRTGELFF.

This clonotype has a count of ten or more. The chain has TRBV11-2 and TRBJ2-7; a weak D match, TRBD1 (5 bases). CDR1 is SGHAT and CDR2 is FQNNGV in the germline V gene. This CDR3 is built from 14 residues. Trimming left V 5 bases short and J 1 base short, with 12 bases between. CDR3 DNA sequence: TGTGCCAGCAGCCGGAACCAGGGTTCCTACGAGCAGTACTTC. It codes for CASSRNQGSYEQYF.

There are many counts of this clonotype. The chain carries TRBV12-3 or TRBV12-4 and TRBJ2-3; 8 bases map to TRBD1. J lost 9 bases, V lost 1 base, and 9 bases had no gene match. The CDR3 loop spans 15 amino acids. The CDR3 region has the DNA TGTGCCAGCAGTTTAGAGGGGACAGGAGATACGACGCAGTATTTT. This translates into CASSLEGTGDTTQYF.

The V gene is TRBV19, the J gene TRBJ1-6, with D perhaps TRBD1 (5 bases). There are 14 residues in the CDR3. Trimming shortened V by 3 bases and J by 7 bases, and 10 bases separated the two germline ends. Germline assignment: CDR1 LNHDA and CDR2 SQIVND (reference sequence). CDR3 sequence: CASSIGGLNSPLHF. The CDR3 DNA sequence: TGTGCCAGTAGTATTGGGGGATTGAATTCACCCCTCCACTTT. Variable domain in full (rest from reference TRBV19 and TRBJ1-6): DGGITQSPKYLFRKEGQNVTLSCEQNLNHDAMYWYRQDPGQGLRLIYYSQIVNDFQKGDIAEGYSVSREKKESFPLTVTSAQKNPTAFYLCASSIGGLNSPLHFGNGTRLTVT.

The chain combines TRBV10-3 with TRBJ2-3; D is unresolved. CDR1 ENHRY and CDR2 SYGVKD come from the germline V gene. CDR3 size: 15 residues. V lost 6 bases, J lost 2 bases, and 15 bases lay in between. The CDR3 here is CAISPLLSVTDTQYF. The CDR3 region has the DNA TGTGCCATCAGCCCACTACTCTCGGTCACAGATACGCAGTATTTT.

This clonotype has at least ten counts. The V and J genes are TRBV12-3 or TRBV12-4 and TRBJ2-3; 9 positions match TRBD2. V lost 5 bases and J lost 5; bases outside the gene matches: 11. This CDR3 is built from 16 residues. CDR3 protein: CASSPPLAGSKDTQYF. CDR3 in DNA: TGTGCCAGCAGTCCCCCTCTAGCGGGATCCAAAGATACGCAGTATTTT.

The chain recombines TRBV30 with TRBJ2-1, with TRBD2 identical over 10 bases. Per germline, CDR1 GTSNPN and CDR2 SVGIG (reference sequence). With 1 base clipped from V and 10 bases from J, the junction kept 10 bases outside the gene matches. CDR3 length: 15 residues. The CDR3 loop reads CAWSETSGWGFEQFF. In DNA, the CDR3 is TGTGCCTGGAGTGAGACTAGCGGGTGGGGTTTCGAGCAGTTCTTC.

This clonotype was detected many times. The chain has TRBV7-9 and TRBJ2-7, with D uncertain. Trimming stripped 8 bases from V and 3 bases from J, with 8 bases between. Per the germline V gene, CDR1 is SEHNR and CDR2 is FQNEAQ (reference sequence). The CDR3 totals 11 residues. DNA of the CDR3: TGTGCCAGCTCATCGCACTACGAGCAGTACTTC. This sequence encodes CASSSHYEQYF.

This clonotype was seen repeatedly, ten times or more. This chain joins TRBV4-1 and TRBJ2-1, with 7 nucleotides matching TRBD2. The V segment lost 0 bases and the J segment 6 bases; nucleotides outside the gene matches: 11. Germline lookup yields CDR1 MGHRA and CDR2 YSYEKL. This CDR3 is 17 amino acids long. CDR3 sequence (DNA): TGCGCCAGCAGCCAAGAGGGAGGGCGAATGGTTGGCAATGAGCAGTTCTTC. This gives the protein CASSQEGGRMVGNEQFF.

This clonotype was detected ten times or more. The chain is built from TRBV11-2 and TRBJ2-5; maybe TRBD2 (6 bases). The CDR3 sequence is 14 residues long. Germline CDR1 reads SGHAT; CDR2 reads FQNNGV. Trimming stripped 3 bases from V and 5 bases from J, with 13 bases between. CDR3 nucleotide sequence: TGTGCCAGCAGCTTCGGGAGTCCCTCGGAGACCCAGTACTTC. It encodes CASSFGSPSETQYF.

This clonotype was seen repeatedly, ten times or more. CDR3: CATDQRGLGETQYF. In nucleotides, the CDR3 is TGTGCCACCGACCAGAGGGGGCTGGGAGAGACCCAGTACTTC. The V call is TRBV6-1, the J call TRBJ2-5; 7 bases agree with TRBD1. The CDR3 has 14 residues. From germline, CDR1 is MNHNS and CDR2 SASEGT. The junction had 12 bases not matched to a gene; V was cut back by 10 bases and J by 4 bases.

This clonotype was seen only a few times. The V gene is TRBV27, the J gene TRBJ2-2; 9 bases match TRBD1. V gave up 4 bases and J gave up 0 bases; unmatched junction bases: 12. Germline V CDR1 and CDR2: MNHEY, SMNVEV (reference sequence). CDR3 length: 19 residues. Here the CDR3 reads CASSSRDRVPKTNTGELFF. In DNA form, the CDR3 reads TGTGCCAGCAGTTCCCGGGACAGGGTTCCTAAAACGAACACCGGGGAGCTGTTTTTT.

This clonotype was observed a handful of times. The chain combines TRBV18 with TRBJ2-3; D call uncertain. The CDR3 runs to 15 residues. Germline-derived CDR1 and CDR2 are KGHSH and LQKENI. V lost 3 bases, J lost 1 base, and 11 bases lay in between. CDR3 DNA sequence: TGTGCCAGCTCACCCGAGATTTTGCGCACAGATACGCAGTATTTT. The encoded protein is CASSPEILRTDTQYF.

The table lists this clonotype with many counts. The chain has TRBV19 and TRBJ2-2, with D possibly TRBD1 on 6 matching bases. This CDR3 is 15 amino acids long. Germline V gene data show CDR1 as LNHDA and CDR2 as SQIVND (reference sequence). Trimming stripped 7 bases from V and 1 base from J, with 13 bases between. The CDR3 nucleotides read TGTGCCAGTAAGTCGCCGGGACAGAACACCGGGGAGCTGTTTTTT. This sequence encodes CASKSPGQNTGELFF.

V and J are TRBV12-3 or TRBV12-4 and TRBJ2-5; the D is unclear. V gave up 0 bases and J gave up 1 base, with 6 bases separating them. This CDR3 is built from 14 residues. The CDR3 DNA is TGTGCCAGCAGTTTAGCGGGAATCCAAGAGACCCAGTACTTC. Translated, it gives CASSLAGIQETQYF.

This clonotype was detected many times. The rearrangement links TRBV7-2 to TRBJ2-2; 9 nucleotides align to TRBD2. Germline V CDR1 and CDR2: SGHTA, FQGNSA. The CDR3 covers 15 residues. With 2 bases clipped from V and 6 bases from J, the junction kept 4 bases outside the gene matches. CDR3 protein: CASSLISGSPGELFF. CDR3 in DNA: TGTGCCAGCAGCTTAATTAGCGGGAGCCCCGGGGAGCTGTTTTTT.